Presented here are 14 T cell receptor beta chains from one specimen sequenced in a study of T-cell memory formation after mild COVID-19. MiXCR, applied by TCRdb to the 5' RACE reads, yields one record per CDR3 protein. The sample carries roughly 110,000 distinct CDR3 sequences, 9.5% to 15% recorded once. Material: PBMCs or a T cell subset sorted from them (not recorded which). The source of these receptors is an adult woman who had mild COVID-19 (a few samples of this study predate the infection). Cell type and time point are not known.

This clonotype has only a few counts. The chain is built from TRBV5-1 and TRBJ2-7, with a tentative D call TRBD1 (6 bases). The CDR3 loop spans 14 amino acids. Germline-derived CDR1 and CDR2 are SGHRS and YFSETQ. V shed 0 bases and J shed 2 bases, with 9 bases lying between them. CDR3 sequence: CASSLAGAAYEQYF. CDR3 nucleotides: TGCGCCAGCAGCTTGGCAGGGGCAGCCTACGAGCAGTACTTC.

This clonotype was observed many times. The chain has TRBV5-1 and TRBJ2-7; 10 bases map to TRBD1. V lost 1 base and J lost 3; bases outside the gene matches: 4. The CDR3 is 15 amino acids. The V gene's germline CDR1 is SGHRS and CDR2 YFSETQ. CDR3 nucleotide sequence: TGCGCCAGCAGCTTGTCGTGGACAGGGGGCTACGAGCAGTACTTC. Translating it yields CASSLSWTGGYEQYF.

This clonotype was seen a handful of times. The chain employs TRBV7-9 and TRBJ2-1, with TRBD2 matching over 9 bases. Germline V gene sequence: CDR1 SEHNR, CDR2 FQNEAQ (reference sequence). This CDR3 spans 19 amino acids. The trim removed 5 bases at V and 2 bases at J, leaving 16 bases unmatched. The CDR3 sequence is CASSPRGSGRYIAYNEQFF. CDR3 bases: TGTGCCAGCAGCCCCCGGGGTAGCGGGAGATATATCGCCTACAATGAGCAGTTCTTC.

The chain links TRBV24-1 to TRBJ2-3, with D unclear. The V gene lost 4 bases and the J gene lost 5 bases, with 3 bases spanning the gap. The CDR3 has 11 residues. Germline CDR1 reads KGHDR; CDR2 reads SFDVKD. The DNA of the CDR3 is TGTGCCACCAGTGAAGGAGATACGCAGTATTTT. Translated: CATSEGDTQYF.

The rearrangement joins TRBV3-1 to TRBJ1-2; unclear D gene. This CDR3 has 17 amino acids. Trimming stripped 1 base from V and 6 bases from J, with 21 bases between. Germline-derived CDR1 and CDR2 are LGHDT and YNNKEL (reference sequence). DNA of the CDR3: TGTGCCAGCAGCCAAGCCCTTTCGCCGGTAGAGAAGGATGGCTACACCTTC. Translated: CASSQALSPVEKDGYTF.

The chain couples TRBV30 to TRBJ2-1; 7 bases are a match to TRBD2. V shed 2 bases, J shed 2 bases, and the junction held 12 bases outside the gene matches. CDR3 length: 17 amino acids. Germline CDR1 reads GTSNPN; CDR2 reads SVGIG (reference sequence). The CDR3 sequence: CAWSRGTAGEPYNEQFF. The CDR3 DNA follows: TGTGCCTGGAGTAGAGGGACCGCGGGAGAACCCTACAATGAGCAGTTCTTC.

This clonotype was detected a few times. The chain carries TRBV7-9 and TRBJ2-7, with unresolved D. The CDR3 totals 12 residues. V shed 6 bases and J shed 5 bases, with 11 bases lying between them. Germline assignment: CDR1 SEHNR and CDR2 FQNEAQ (reference sequence). The CDR3 loop reads CASRRGFDEQYF. CDR3 nucleotides: TGTGCCAGCAGGAGAGGATTTGACGAGCAGTACTTC.

In this sample, this clonotype turned up a few times. This sequence joins TRBV5-4 and TRBJ2-5; 14 bases align to TRBD2. The V gene end was trimmed by 3 bases and the J gene end by 5 bases; junction bases not matched to a gene: 6. The CDR3 consists of 16 residues. The germline CDR1 and CDR2 sequences are SGHNT and YYREEE (reference sequence). CDR3 coding DNA: TGTGCCAGCAGCTCCCCGGGACTAGCGGGGGTGGAGACCCAGTACTTC. Its translation: CASSSPGLAGVETQYF.

This clonotype has only a few counts. The chain employs TRBV4-1 and TRBJ2-1; TRBD2 aligns across 7 bases. The CDR3 is 17 residues long. The J segment lost 8 bases and the V segment lost 1 base, leaving 14 bases of the junction unmatched. Germline-derived CDR1 and CDR2 are MGHRA and YSYEKL. The CDR3: CASSQGPPGEGGDEQFF. Written as DNA, the CDR3 is TGCGCCAGCAGCCAAGGTCCGCCCGGGGAGGGCGGTGATGAGCAGTTCTTC.

This clonotype showed up many times. V usage is TRBV29-1 and J usage is TRBJ2-7, with D possibly being TRBD1 (7 bases). CDR1 and CDR2 (germline): SQVTM, ANQGSEA. CDR3 length: 13 amino acids. Trimming left V 4 bases short and J 0 bases short, with 10 bases between. The CDR3 here is CSVVEGASYEQYF. The CDR3 DNA is TGCAGCGTTGTGGAGGGGGCCTCCTACGAGCAGTACTTC.

This clonotype was seen more than once but under ten times. This sequence joins TRBV6-1 and TRBJ2-7, with 11 bases aligning to TRBD2. The CDR3 is 15 residues long. J was trimmed by 4 bases and V by 1 base; bases with no gene match: 3. Germline V gene lookup returns CDR1 MNHNS and CDR2 SASEGT. Here the CDR3 DNA reads TGTGCCAGCAGTGAAGGCCTAGCGGGAGGTTACGAGCAGTACTTC. Its protein product is CASSEGLAGGYEQYF.

This clonotype was seen a few times. The chain recombines TRBV7-9 with TRBJ2-5; TRBD1 might be the D (7 bases). This CDR3 contains 16 residues. Germline CDR1 and CDR2: SEHNR and FQNEAQ (reference sequence). V lost 6 bases to trimming and J lost 5 bases, with 22 bases between them. This CDR3 reads CASSSTRSGGLETQYF. CDR3 bases: TGTGCCAGCAGTAGCACAAGGTCAGGGGGACTTGAGACCCAGTACTTC.

The chain has TRBV2 and TRBJ2-2; no clear D gene. This CDR3 contains 17 residues. Germline assignment: CDR1 SNHLY and CDR2 FYNNEI. V was pared by 2 bases and J by 1 base, with 14 bases between. The CDR3 DNA sequence: TGTGCCAGCAGTGAACCGTTGGCCGAACTGAACACCGGGGAGCTGTTTTTT. As protein: CASSEPLAELNTGELFF.

The gene calls are TRBV9 and TRBJ1-6; the D is unclear. Trimming took off 0 bases at V and 0 bases at J, with 10 bases between the two ends. From germline, CDR1 is SGDLS and CDR2 YYNGEE. The CDR3 covers 17 residues. CDR3 DNA: TGTGCCAGCAGCGTAGTGGCGGATAGCTCCTATAATTCACCCCTCCACTTT. Amino acids: CASSVVADSSYNSPLHF.